These 15 T cell receptor beta chains were sequenced from one sample in a study of beta chain features in type 1 diabetes. Reverse transcribing all isolated RNA meant expressed TCRB transcripts were sequenced. Assay used: immunoSEQ multiplex PCR; TCRdb lists only in-frame clones, some missing. The sample lists almost 250,000 clones; 13% to 15% were seen once. Sequenced material: naive CD4+ T cells from blood. The receptors originated from a woman in her thirties or forties in good health.

This chain uses TRBV10-2 with TRBJ2-7; 8 bases align to TRBD1. Trimming cost V 6 bases and J 0 bases; bases outside gene matches: 4. CDR1 WSHSY and CDR2 SAAADI come from the germline V gene. The CDR3 extends over 14 amino acids. CDR3 region: CASRRTGSSYEQYF. The CDR3 DNA is TGCGCCAGCAGGCGGACAGGGAGCTCCTACGAGCAGTACTTC.

This clone was counted only a few times. The J gene is TRBJ1-4, the V gene TRBV4-3, with TRBD1 matching 8 bases. J gave up 7 bases and V 0 bases, and 10 bases lay outside the gene matches. Germline V gene sequence: CDR1 LGHNA, CDR2 YSLEER. The CDR3 is made up of 17 amino acids. CDR3 in amino acids: CASSQDKLRQGTEKLFF. The CDR3 nucleotides read TGCGCCAGCAGCCAAGATAAGTTAAGACAGGGGACTGAAAAACTGTTTTTT.

V gene TRBV5-1 combines with J gene TRBJ1-1; D possibly corresponds to TRBD1 (6 bases). CDR1 SGHRS and CDR2 YFSETQ come from the germline V gene. The ends were cut back, 7 bases at V and 2 bases at J, with 18 bases in the middle. The CDR3 has 15 amino acids. The CDR3 loop reads CASARNDRTNTEAFF. CDR3 sequence (DNA): TGCGCCAGCGCTCGGAACGACAGGACAAACACTGAAGCTTTCTTT.

The chain uses TRBV5-1 and TRBJ2-5; D not certain. Looked up from germline, CDR1 is SGHRS and CDR2 is YFSETQ. V lost 4 bases, J lost 5 bases, and 12 bases lay in between. The CDR3 consists of 13 residues. The CDR3 region has the DNA TGCGCCAGCAGCCTAACAAGTAGCGAGACCCAGTACTTC. Residues: CASSLTSSETQYF.

This clone was observed a handful of times. The V call is TRBV7-9, the J call TRBJ2-1, with D possibly matching TRBD1 (5 bases). Germline V CDR1 and CDR2: SEHNR, FQNEAQ (reference sequence). The CDR3 has 14 amino acids. V was cut by 2 bases and J by 15 bases, with 20 bases left in between. CDR3 DNA sequence: TGTGCCAGCAGCTTACCGAACTCGGCAGGGATCGCGTTCTTC. Translation: CASSLPNSAGIAFF.

This clone was detected a few times. CDR3: CASSPDRGDYNEQFF. The CDR3 DNA reads as TGTGCCAGCAGTCCGGACAGGGGCGACTACAATGAGCAGTTCTTC. The V gene is TRBV27, the J gene TRBJ2-1; 9 bases align to TRBD1. The junction had 5 bases not matched to a gene; V was cut back by 5 bases and J by 3 bases. Germline V lookup: CDR1 MNHEY, CDR2 SMNVEV (reference sequence). This CDR3 contains 15 residues.

The chain has TRBV14 and TRBJ2-1, with 7 bases that match TRBD1. The ends lost 1 base at V and 4 bases at J; junction bases unmatched: 4. CDR1 and CDR2 from the germline V gene are SGHDN and FVKESK. The CDR3 has 15 residues. The CDR3 here is CASSQAGTVYNEQFF. Written as DNA, the CDR3 is TGTGCCAGCAGCCAAGCCGGGACAGTTTACAATGAGCAGTTCTTC.

This clone has only a few counts. The chain uses TRBV7-9 and TRBJ1-5, with D possibly being TRBD1 (5 bases). Germline V gene sequence: CDR1 SEHNR, CDR2 FQNEAQ (reference sequence). Trimming stripped 5 bases from V and 0 bases from J, with 8 bases between. The CDR3 loop spans 14 amino acids. The CDR3: CASSVDSSNQPQHF. The CDR3, as DNA: TGTGCCAGCAGCGTCGACAGTAGCAATCAGCCCCAGCATTTT.

The rearrangement links TRBV6-1 to TRBJ1-3, with TRBD1 matching 7 bases. The CDR3 has 15 amino acids. V gave up 0 bases and J gave up 1 base; unmatched junction bases: 0. In germline, CDR1 is MNHNS, CDR2 SASEGT. CDR3 region: CASSEADRSGNTIYF. CDR3 DNA: TGTGCCAGCAGTGAAGCGGACAGGTCTGGAAACACCATATATTTT.

This clone was detected only a few times. This chain joins TRBV10-3 and TRBJ2-2, with 9 bases identical to TRBD1. This CDR3 comprises 16 residues. V shed 2 bases and J 5 bases; nucleotides not matched to a gene: 6. Germline CDR1 is ENHRY and CDR2 is SYGVKD. CDR3 nucleotides: TGTGCCATCAGTGAGAAACAGGGGGCAGGGACCGGGGAGCTGTTTTTT. It is translated as CAISEKQGAGTGELFF.

This clone was counted a few times. The chain is built from TRBV7-2 and TRBJ2-3, with D uncertain. CDR3 length equals 13 residues. Germline loops: CDR1 SGHTA, CDR2 FQGNSA. Between the trimmed V and J ends, which lost 3 bases and 4 bases, there was a span of 8 bases. This chain's CDR3 is CASSFRRADTQYF. CDR3 in DNA: TGTGCCAGCAGCTTTAGGAGAGCAGATACGCAGTATTTT.

The chain links TRBV5-1 to TRBJ1-1; possibly TRBD1 for D (6 bases). The V gene lost 2 bases and the J gene lost 1 base, with 12 bases spanning the gap. The CDR3 sequence is 15 residues long. In germline, CDR1 is SGHRS, CDR2 YFSETQ. CDR3 bases: TGCGCCAGCAGCTTTACTGACAGGTCGAACACTGAAGCTTTCTTT. Protein: CASSFTDRSNTEAFF.

The V and J genes are TRBV18 and TRBJ1-2; unclear D gene. Germline V CDR1 and CDR2: KGHSH, LQKENI. The CDR3 has 14 amino acids. Trimming removed 0 bases at V and 5 bases at J, with 10 bases between. The DNA for the CDR3 is TGTGCCAGCTCACCACCGCACGGTCCGTATGGCTACACCTTC. It translates to CASSPPHGPYGYTF.

The chain links TRBV6-1 to TRBJ2-5; the match to TRBD1 covers 7 bases. With V trimmed by 7 bases and J by 5 bases, 10 bases remained unmatched. CDR1 and CDR2 (germline): MNHNS, SASEGT. The CDR3 spans 14 residues. The CDR3 region has the DNA TGTGCCAGCACCTGGGGACAGTTGGGGGAGACCCAGTACTTC. This encodes CASTWGQLGETQYF.

The chain carries TRBV11-2 and TRBJ1-4, with D hard to call. CDR3 length: 16 residues. Germline lookup yields CDR1 SGHAT and CDR2 FQNNGV. V lost 3 bases and J 2 bases, leaving 13 bases between the germline ends. The CDR3 sequence is CASSFNEVRTNEKLFF. In nucleotides, the CDR3 is TGTGCCAGCAGCTTCAACGAAGTCCGGACTAATGAAAAACTGTTTTTT.